The clone carrying this T cell receptor (beta chain) is a singleton in its sample. The antigen remains undetermined. Here immunoSEQ multiplex PCR was the method, and the copy in TCRdb shows in-frame clones only, minus some. The data show 150,000 to 200,000 clones, roughly 86% seen once. V gave up 4 bases and J gave up 0 bases, with 16 bases separating them. This CDR3 has 16 amino acids. The germline CDR1 and CDR2 sequences are SGHRS and YFSETQ. This entry is derived from a study of cytomegalovirus exposure and HLA in healthy donors. Whole-study findings and limits: The investigators catalogued 150 to 200 TCR beta chains as cytomegalovirus-associated.

The clonotype was recovered from a young man in good health and CMV-seropositive. This chain joins TRBV5-1 and TRBJ1-1; D unclear. Specimen: PBMCs. The CDR3 protein is CASSQRLGVLNTEAFF. CDR3 DNA: TGCGCCAGCAGCCAGAGGCTCGGGGTACTGAACACTGAAGCTTTCTTT.